These 31 T cell receptor beta chains were sequenced from one sample in a study of PD-L1 blockade in urothelial cancer. Using immunoSEQ multiplex PCR, the repertoire was profiled, and TCRdb retains in-frame clones only, with some absent. The sample carries about 52,000 clones, over 70% recorded once. The sequencing used PBMCs, collected around atezolizumab (anti-PD-L1) treatment. The receptors come from a man aged 35 to 55 with urothelial cancer.

This rearrangement joins TRBV2 to TRBJ1-2; D is perhaps TRBD1 (6 bases). The germline V gene encodes CDR1 SNHLY and CDR2 FYNNEI. V was cut by 2 bases and J by 8 bases, with 15 bases left in between. CDR3 size: 14 residues. CDR3 sequence reads: CASSEIRGSGGYTF. The CDR3 coding sequence is TGTGCCAGCAGTGAAATTAGGGGGTCGGGGGGCTACACCTTC.

V and J are TRBV7-6 and TRBJ1-3; D call uncertain. V was cut by 5 bases and J by 3 bases, with 11 bases left in between. This CDR3 spans 14 amino acids. Per germline, CDR1 SGHVS and CDR2 FNYEAQ. CDR3 bases: TGTGCCAGCAGCCCCCGGTGGTATGGAAACACCATATATTTT. Residues: CASSPRWYGNTIYF.

The rearrangement uses TRBV7-9 and TRBJ2-1; D is possibly TRBD1 (5 bases). Germline CDR1 SEHNR, CDR2 FQNEAQ (reference sequence). This CDR3 has 16 amino acids. Trimming stripped 4 bases from V and 3 bases from J, with 16 bases between. The chain's CDR3 is CASSYQDNYRYNEQFF. In DNA, the CDR3 is TGTGCCAGCAGCTACCAGGACAACTACCGCTACAATGAGCAGTTCTTC.

The J gene is TRBJ2-2, the V gene TRBV10-3, with 12 nucleotides matching TRBD2. Germline V lookup: CDR1 ENHRY, CDR2 SYGVKD. CDR3 length equals 14 residues. V lost 8 bases to trimming and J lost 6 bases; unmatched junction nucleotides: 4. In DNA, the CDR3 is TGTGCCATCCGGACTAGCGGGAATGCCGGGGAGCTGTTTTTT. It specifies CAIRTSGNAGELFF.

V gene TRBV15 combines with J gene TRBJ2-6; 7 nucleotides align to TRBD1. In germline, CDR1 is LNHNV, CDR2 YYDKDF (reference sequence). Unmatched junction bases numbered 9, after V lost 7 bases and J lost 0 bases. CDR3 size: 17 residues. CDR3 sequence reads: CATKKGGLSSGANVLTF. The CDR3 region has the DNA TGTGCCACCAAAAAAGGGGGCCTGAGCTCTGGGGCCAACGTCCTGACTTTC.

The chain joins TRBV28 to TRBJ2-7; a possible D gene is TRBD2 (6 bases). CDR1 is MDHEN, CDR2 SYDVKM, per germline. The CDR3 has 12 amino acids. Trimming left V 5 bases short and J 7 bases short, with 12 bases between. The CDR3 nucleotides are TGTGCCAGCAGTATACTAGCTTTGGAGCAGTACTTC. Translation gives CASSILALEQYF.

V gene TRBV2 combines with J gene TRBJ2-7; 7 nucleotides line up with TRBD2. With V trimmed by 6 bases and J by 2 bases, 7 bases remained unmatched. The CDR3 covers 14 residues. Per germline, CDR1 SNHLY and CDR2 FYNNEI. The CDR3 loop is CASRRTSATYEQYF. CDR3 nucleotides: TGTGCCAGCAGGAGAACTAGCGCAACCTACGAGCAGTACTTC.

The chain is built from TRBV7-9 and TRBJ2-1, with TRBD2 matching over 12 bases. Per germline, CDR1 SEHNR and CDR2 FQNEAQ (reference sequence). Germline trimming cut 4 bases from V and 7 bases from J; bases unmatched to any gene: 5. There are 15 residues in the CDR3. CDR3 coding DNA: TGTGCCAGCAGCTCCCCCGGACTAGCGGGAAATGAGCAGTTCTTC. It specifies CASSSPGLAGNEQFF.

The V gene is TRBV5-1, the J gene TRBJ2-7; D call uncertain. The germline V and J ends were trimmed by 8 bases and 1 base, with 10 bases remaining between them. Per germline, CDR1 SGHRS and CDR2 YFSETQ. This CDR3 is built from 12 residues. The CDR3 sequence is CASSLLSYEQYF. For the CDR3, the DNA is TGCGCCAGTAGCCTTCTTTCCTACGAGCAGTACTTC.

The rearrangement uses TRBV28 and TRBJ2-5; TRBD2 might be the D (6 bases). Germline V gives CDR1 MDHEN, CDR2 SYDVKM. The CDR3 loop spans 12 amino acids. V shed 9 bases and J shed 5 bases, with 13 bases lying between them. In DNA form, the CDR3 reads TGTGCCAGTCGATACGGAGGGGAGACCCAGTACTTC. Protein product: CASRYGGETQYF.

The CDR3 protein is CASSDRGSEKLFF. The CDR3 bases are TGTGCCAGTTCGGACAGGGGGAGTGAAAAACTGTTTTTT. The V gene is TRBV19, the J gene TRBJ1-4; 10 bases agree with TRBD1. J lost 7 bases, V lost 8 bases, and 4 bases had no gene match. The CDR3 extends over 13 amino acids. Germline V gene sequence: CDR1 LNHDA, CDR2 SQIVND (reference sequence).

V is TRBV19 and J is TRBJ2-1; 7 bases fit TRBD2. Germline CDR1 reads LNHDA; CDR2 reads SQIVND (reference sequence). This CDR3 region has 14 residues. J gave up 6 bases and V 6 bases, and 8 bases lay outside the gene matches. The CDR3 sequence is CASRGGGRGNEQFF. DNA of the CDR3: TGTGCCAGTAGGGGAGGCGGGAGAGGCAATGAGCAGTTCTTC.

V is TRBV6-5 and J is TRBJ2-3; D perhaps matches TRBD2 (5 bases). Germline CDR1 reads MNHEY; CDR2 reads SVGAGI. V lost 0 bases to trimming and J lost 4 bases, with 11 bases between them. The CDR3 length is 15 residues. CDR3 protein: CASSYSKEGADTQYF. The DNA of the CDR3 is TGTGCCAGCAGTTACTCTAAAGAGGGCGCAGATACGCAGTATTTT.

The V gene is TRBV4-3, the J gene TRBJ2-1, with D possibly being TRBD2 (5 bases). The CDR3 covers 19 residues. Per germline, CDR1 LGHNA and CDR2 YSLEER. The V gene lost 1 base and the J gene lost 7 bases, with 26 bases spanning the gap. The CDR3 nucleotides read TGCGCCAGCAGCCAAGTCTCTGTGACCGAGAGGAGCGGTTTGAATGAGCAGTTCTTC. The encoded protein is CASSQVSVTERSGLNEQFF.

V usage is TRBV28 and J usage is TRBJ1-5, with 9 nucleotides matching TRBD1. Trimming took 7 bases from V and 4 from J; bases not matched to a gene: 5. The CDR3 is 14 residues long. Germline V gene lookup returns CDR1 MDHEN and CDR2 SYDVKM. Here the CDR3 DNA reads TGTGCCAGCAAACAGGGGGCTGGGAATCAGCCCCAGCATTTT. Translation: CASKQGAGNQPQHF.

This clone came up a few times. The chain couples TRBV5-4 to TRBJ2-3; 11 nucleotides line up with TRBD2. Germline V lookup: CDR1 SGHNT, CDR2 YYREEE (reference sequence). J lost 7 bases, V lost 4 bases, and 5 bases had no gene match. The CDR3 is made up of 14 amino acids. The CDR3 coding sequence is TGTGCCAGCAGCACTAGCGGGAGTAGGTATACGCAGTATTTT. Translated, it gives CASSTSGSRYTQYF.

V and J are TRBV6-8 and TRBJ2-1, with 13 bases lining up with TRBD2. Germline lookup yields CDR1 MNHGY and CDR2 SAAAGT. The CDR3 is 17 residues long. V gave up 1 base and J gave up 8 bases; unmatched junction bases: 8. In DNA form, the CDR3 reads TGTGCCAGCAGTTACTTCGGACTAGCGGGAGAGGGTGATGAGCAGTTCTTC. Translated: CASSYFGLAGEGDEQFF.

The V and J genes are TRBV14 and TRBJ2-3; D not resolved. Between the trimmed V and J ends, which lost 4 bases and 6 bases, there was a span of 5 bases. The V gene's germline CDR1 is SGHDN and CDR2 FVKESK. This CDR3 contains 11 residues. CDR3 DNA: TGTGCCAGCAGCCCAGCGGATACGCAGTATTTT. It encodes CASSPADTQYF.

The V and J genes are TRBV4-1 and TRBJ1-5; 10 bases match TRBD1. V shed 1 base and J 2 bases; nucleotides not matched to a gene: 2. This CDR3 has 16 amino acids. Per germline, CDR1 MGHRA and CDR2 YSYEKL. CDR3 sequence (DNA): TGCGCCAGCAGCCAAGGGGACAGGGGAGGCAATCAGCCCCAGCATTTT. Its protein is CASSQGDRGGNQPQHF.

The chain carries TRBV5-1 and TRBJ2-3; possible D gene TRBD2, 5 bases. The CDR3 sequence is 14 residues long. V shed 5 bases and J shed 2 bases, with 12 bases lying between them. Germline CDR1 and CDR2: SGHRS and YFSETQ. This CDR3 is CASRGSGITDTQYF. The CDR3 nucleotides are TGCGCCAGCAGAGGGAGCGGAATCACAGATACGCAGTATTTT.

This chain connects TRBV6-1 to TRBJ1-2, with TRBD1 as a possible D gene (6 bases). In germline, CDR1 is MNHNS, CDR2 SASEGT. V was pared by 6 bases and J by 3 bases, with 14 bases between. The CDR3 covers 14 residues. The CDR3 bases are TGTGCCAGCAGGGGATCGGGGGGCGACTATGGCTACACCTTC. This sequence encodes CASRGSGGDYGYTF.

This chain connects TRBV5-6 to TRBJ2-1; D is unclear. The V gene lost 0 bases and the J gene lost 3 bases, with 13 bases spanning the gap. CDR1 and CDR2 from the germline V gene are SGHDT and YYEEEE. This CDR3 region has 16 residues. CDR3 amino acids: CASSLGQDLYYNEQFF. The CDR3 DNA is TGTGCCAGCAGCTTGGGGCAGGATTTATACTACAATGAGCAGTTCTTC. Combining the CDR3 with reference TRBV5-6 and TRBJ2-1 gives the whole variable domain DAGVTQSPTHLIKTRGQQVTLRCSPKSGHDTVSWYQQALGQGPQFIFQYYEEEERQRGNFPDRFSGHQFPNYSSELNVNALLLGDSALYLCASSLGQDLYYNEQFFGPGTRLTVL.

This clone appeared a single time. The chain employs TRBV19 and TRBJ2-2, with D possibly matching TRBD1 (6 bases). Trimming pared 3 bases from V and 2 bases from J, leaving 10 bases between. The CDR3 length is 15 residues. Germline lookup yields CDR1 LNHDA and CDR2 SQIVND (reference sequence). This CDR3 is CASSMTGLNTGELFF. CDR3 nucleotides: TGTGCCAGTAGTATGACAGGATTAAACACCGGGGAGCTGTTTTTT.

The chain is built from TRBV5-1 and TRBJ2-7; possibly TRBD2 for D (6 bases). Deletions cut 5 bases from V and 5 bases from J, with 20 bases between. The CDR3 has 15 amino acids. Germline V gives CDR1 SGHRS, CDR2 YFSETQ. The CDR3 is CASRLNPGLFNEQYF. The CDR3 DNA follows: TGCGCCAGCAGACTAAATCCGGGACTTTTCAACGAGCAGTACTTC.

The CDR3 DNA is TGCGCCAGCAGCCAAGAAATGGGACATTACAATGAGCAGTTCTTC. Protein: CASSQEMGHYNEQFF. This chain links TRBV4-1 with TRBJ2-1, with D perhaps TRBD1 (6 bases). This CDR3 spans 15 amino acids. Germline V gene sequence: CDR1 MGHRA, CDR2 YSYEKL. V shed 0 bases and J shed 4 bases, with 10 bases lying between them.

This chain joins TRBV6-1 and TRBJ2-7, with D perhaps TRBD2 (6 bases). V lost 5 bases, J lost 6 bases, and 8 bases lay in between. Germline V gene data show CDR1 as MNHNS and CDR2 as SASEGT. This CDR3 is built from 11 residues. For the CDR3, the DNA is TGTGCCAGCAGTTACGGGAGCGAGCAGTACTTC. This gives the protein CASSYGSEQYF.

This chain joins TRBV7-2 and TRBJ2-7; TRBD2 is a possible D gene (5 bases). The ends were cut back, 5 bases at V and 2 bases at J, with 10 bases in the middle. Germline V gene lookup returns CDR1 SGHTA and CDR2 FQGNSA. The CDR3 has 13 amino acids. The CDR3 spells CASSLLGTYEQYF. For the CDR3, the DNA is TGTGCCAGCAGCCTACTAGGGACCTACGAGCAGTACTTC.

The CDR3 bases are TGCAGCGTTGCGATAACAGGGGGTAGTGAGCAGTACTTC. It codes for CSVAITGGSEQYF. The V gene is TRBV29-1, the J gene TRBJ2-7; TRBD1 agrees at 8 bases. J gave up 7 bases and V 4 bases, and 9 bases lay outside the gene matches. The CDR3 is made up of 13 amino acids. Germline values: CDR1 SQVTM, CDR2 ANQGSEA.

This clone was found once. V is TRBV19 and J is TRBJ2-6; the D gene is possibly TRBD1 (5 bases). This CDR3 comprises 14 residues. CDR1 and CDR2 (germline): LNHDA, SQIVND (reference sequence). The germline V and J ends were trimmed by 3 bases and 2 bases, with 5 bases remaining between them. CDR3 sequence reads: CASSMDTGANVLTF. The CDR3 coding sequence is TGTGCCAGTAGTATGGACACTGGGGCCAACGTCCTGACTTTC.

This chain joins TRBV29-1 and TRBJ2-4; D may be TRBD1 (7 bases). The CDR3 is 12 residues long. Germline CDR1 reads SQVTM; CDR2 reads ANQGSEA. Trimming shortened V by 3 bases and J by 9 bases, and 12 bases separated the two germline ends. The DNA of the CDR3 is TGCAGCGTTGACCCAGGGGGAGGCATTCAGTACTTC. Translating it yields CSVDPGGGIQYF.

The chain joins TRBV2 to TRBJ1-5; D may be TRBD1 (6 bases). Germline CDR1 reads SNHLY; CDR2 reads FYNNEI. CDR3 length: 15 residues. With 6 bases removed from V and 0 bases from J, the gap between germline ends came to 12 bases. The CDR3 nucleotides read TGTGCCAGCAGCCTCGGGACACTTAGCAATCAGCCCCAGCATTTT. Its protein is CASSLGTLSNQPQHF. Together with reference TRBV2 and TRBJ1-5, the CDR3 gives the full variable domain: EPEVTQTPSHQVTQMGQEVILRCVPISNHLYFYWYRQILGQKVEFLVSFYNNEISEKSEIFDDQFSVERPDGSNFTLKIRSTKLEDSAMYFCASSLGTLSNQPQHFGDGTRLSIL.